The clone carrying this TCR beta chain turned up a few times. MiXCR was run by TCRdb on the RT-PCR reads, yielding one entry per CDR3 protein. This sample yields more than 600,000 distinct CDR3 sequences, of which 14% are seen a single time; 3.6% belongs to the top ten. Germline CDR1 LGHDT, CDR2 YNNKEL (reference sequence). The CDR3 spans 15 residues. Losses at the gene ends were 4 bases for V and 3 bases for J; bases not matched to a gene: 4. The chain employs TRBV3-1 and TRBJ2-7, with 12 nucleotides matching TRBD2. The TCR sequence derives from a female donor in good health, serving as a healthy control. What was sequenced was memory CD4+ T cells from blood. The CDR3 region has the DNA TGTGCCAGCAGCCCTAGCGGGGGGGCCGTCTACGAGCAGTACTTC. It yields the protein CASSPSGGAVYEQYF.